Listed below are T cell receptor beta chains from one sample, sequenced in a study of T cells in Graves' hyperthyroidism and ophthalmopathy. TCRdb itself ran the multiplex PCR reads through MiXCR, one entry per CDR3 protein. This table holds some 490,000 distinct CDR3 sequences, around a fifth found once. Sequenced: blood. All receptors derive from a woman between 70 and 85 years old with Graves' ophthalmopathy. Each CDR3 is given without its conserved first and last residue.

>TRBV6-1|13
ASSSGNLANYGYT
>TRBV12-3/TRBV12-4|12
ASSLGGLGYEQY
>TRBV5-1|14
ASNRTGLAVYNEQF
>TRBV2|13
ASSVLPLSGSPLH
>TRBV6-1|11
ASRPGQGYEQY
>TRBV7-2|14
ASSSRGTGSSYEQY
>TRBV7-9|13
ASSSHGGAGDTQY
>TRBV3-1|13
ASSLGAGASYEQY
>TRBV11-2|11
ASTTTFDQPQH
>TRBV7-9|11
ASSDGAFYEQY
>TRBV6-1|13
ASSYGTRTYNEQF
>TRBV19|14
ASDYAPGGSTDTQY
>TRBV24-1|11
ATNEAGAHTQY
>TRBV18|12
ASSPDRSNQPQH
>TRBV11-3|17
ASSLGAGAGRGNSNEQF
>TRBV12-5|14
ASGFGASGRTGELF
>TRBV5-1|13
ASSLGQGRGAEAF
>TRBV3-1|11
ASSQDTVAPLH
>TRBV30|11
AWTGDLNTEAF
>TRBV28|16
ASSLYRGGTSGANVLT
>TRBV28|12
ASRVGRGLSPLH
>TRBV11-2|11
ASSSLASRGAF
>TRBV3-1|11
ASSQWGGNEQY